This is a list of T cell receptor beta chains from one sample in a study of blood T cell repertoires in COVID-19. The protocol was immunoSEQ multiplex PCR, while the TCRdb copy is restricted to in-frame clones and leaves out a portion. The sample lists around 120,000 clones; around four fifths were seen once. The sample comprised peripheral blood. The receptors were sampled from a man aged 35-49 years with active or convalescent COVID-19. The CDR3 runs from the conserved cysteine through the conserved F or W. Clone size is shown for a subset of rows, as once, few, many or a class of expanded clone.

clone_size,v_call,cdr3_aa
-,TRBV7-6,CASSLDSSGANVLTF
-,TRBV10-1,CASSEGDSLASYNSPLHF
-,TRBV30,CAWSAGTGNNQPQHF
-,TRBV19,CASSIGTPARTDTQYF
-,TRBV6-2/TRBV6-3,CASSLPTGGGTGEQFF
-,TRBV7-2,CASSYQGFGNQPQHF
few,TRBV3-1/TRBV3-2,CASSQEYESSYNSPLHF
once,TRBV7-3,CASSLRGWNPDQPQHF
-,TRBV6-2/TRBV6-3,CASSLVERGTGELFF
once,TRBV18,CASSPREAPGAEAFF
-,TRBV11-2,CASSRPGQNTEAFF